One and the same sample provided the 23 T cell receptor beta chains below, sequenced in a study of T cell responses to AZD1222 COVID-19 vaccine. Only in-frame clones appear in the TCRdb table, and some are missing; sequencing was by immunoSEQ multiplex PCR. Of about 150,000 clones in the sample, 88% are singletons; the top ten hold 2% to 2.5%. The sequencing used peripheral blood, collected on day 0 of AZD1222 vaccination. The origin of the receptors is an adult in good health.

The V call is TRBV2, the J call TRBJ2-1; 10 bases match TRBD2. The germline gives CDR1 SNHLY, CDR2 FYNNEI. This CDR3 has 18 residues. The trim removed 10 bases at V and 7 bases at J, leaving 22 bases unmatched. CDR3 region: CAMQREGRRARGFNEQFF. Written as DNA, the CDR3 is TGTGCCATGCAGCGGGAGGGCCGACGCGCAAGGGGTTTTAATGAGCAGTTCTTC.

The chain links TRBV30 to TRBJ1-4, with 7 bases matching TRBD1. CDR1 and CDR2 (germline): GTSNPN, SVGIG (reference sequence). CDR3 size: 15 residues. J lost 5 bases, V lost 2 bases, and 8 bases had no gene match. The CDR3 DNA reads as TGTGCCTGGAGTACATCCGGGACAGTCAATGAAAAACTGTTTTTT. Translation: CAWSTSGTVNEKLFF.

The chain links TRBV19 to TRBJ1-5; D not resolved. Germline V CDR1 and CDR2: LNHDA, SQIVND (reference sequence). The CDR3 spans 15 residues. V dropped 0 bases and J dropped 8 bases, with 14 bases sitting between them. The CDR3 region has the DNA TGTGCCAGTAGTATAGATAACCCAGTAATAAAGCCCCAGCATTTT. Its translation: CASSIDNPVIKPQHF.

CDR3 nucleotides: TGTGCCACCGGGCGGGACCCCTATAATTCACCCCTCCACTTT. Residues: CATGRDPYNSPLHF. This chain connects TRBV15 to TRBJ1-6; tentative D call: TRBD1 (5 bases). This CDR3 is 14 amino acids long. Trimming removed 8 bases from V and 2 bases from J, with 10 bases in between. The germline V gene encodes CDR1 LNHNV and CDR2 YYDKDF (reference sequence).

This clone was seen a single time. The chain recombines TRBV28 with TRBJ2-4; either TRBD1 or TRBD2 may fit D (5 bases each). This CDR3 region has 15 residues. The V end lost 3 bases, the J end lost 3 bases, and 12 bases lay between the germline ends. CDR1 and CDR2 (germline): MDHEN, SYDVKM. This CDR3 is CASSFVGVGKNIQYF. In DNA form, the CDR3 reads TGTGCCAGCAGTTTCGTGGGGGTGGGCAAAAACATTCAGTACTTC.

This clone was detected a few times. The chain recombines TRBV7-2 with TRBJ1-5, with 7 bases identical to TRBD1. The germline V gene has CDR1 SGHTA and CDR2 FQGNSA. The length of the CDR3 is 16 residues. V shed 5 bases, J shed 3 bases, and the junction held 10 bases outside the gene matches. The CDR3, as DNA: TGTGCCAGCAGCGTGGTCGGGACAGAAAACAATCAGCCCCAGCATTTT. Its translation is CASSVVGTENNQPQHF.

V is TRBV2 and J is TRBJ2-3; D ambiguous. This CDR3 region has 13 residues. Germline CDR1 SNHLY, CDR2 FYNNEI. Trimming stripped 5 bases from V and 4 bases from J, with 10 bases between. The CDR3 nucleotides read TGTGCCAGCAGTACCCTAGACGCAGATACGCAGTATTTT. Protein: CASSTLDADTQYF. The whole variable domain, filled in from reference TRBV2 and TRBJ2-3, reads EPEVTQTPSHQVTQMGQEVILRCVPISNHLYFYWYRQILGQKVEFLVSFYNNEISEKSEIFDDQFSVERPDGSNFTLKIRSTKLEDSAMYFCASSTLDADTQYFGPGTRLTVL.

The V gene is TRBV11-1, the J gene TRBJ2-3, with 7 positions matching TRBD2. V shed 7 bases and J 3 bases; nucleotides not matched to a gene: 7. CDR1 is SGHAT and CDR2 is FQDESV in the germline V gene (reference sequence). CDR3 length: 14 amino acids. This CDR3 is CASKTGRGTDTQYF. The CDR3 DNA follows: TGTGCCAGCAAGACGGGGAGGGGAACAGATACGCAGTATTTT. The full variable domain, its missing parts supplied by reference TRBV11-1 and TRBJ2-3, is EAEVAQSPRYKITEKSQAVAFWCDPISGHATLYWYRQILGQGPELLVQFQDESVVDDSQLPKDRFSAERLKGVDSTLKIQPAELGDSAMYLCASKTGRGTDTQYFGPGTRLTVL.

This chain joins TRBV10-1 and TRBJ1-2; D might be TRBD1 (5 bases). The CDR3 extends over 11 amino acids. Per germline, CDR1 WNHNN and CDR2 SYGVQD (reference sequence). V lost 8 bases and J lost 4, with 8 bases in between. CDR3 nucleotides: TGCGCCAGCCGCCAGGGCTATGGCTACACCTTC. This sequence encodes CASRQGYGYTF.

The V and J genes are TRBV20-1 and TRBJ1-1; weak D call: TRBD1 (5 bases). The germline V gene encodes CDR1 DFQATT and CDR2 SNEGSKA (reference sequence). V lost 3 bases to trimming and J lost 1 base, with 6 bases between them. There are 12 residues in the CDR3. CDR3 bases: TGCAGTGCTAGTGGGGCGAACACTGAAGCTTTCTTT. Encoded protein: CSASGANTEAFF.

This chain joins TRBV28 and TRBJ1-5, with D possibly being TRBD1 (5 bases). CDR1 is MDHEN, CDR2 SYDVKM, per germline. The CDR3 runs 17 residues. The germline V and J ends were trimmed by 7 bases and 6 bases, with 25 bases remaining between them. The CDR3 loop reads CASTDAGGTGISQPQHF. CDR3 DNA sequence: TGTGCCAGCACCGATGCCGGGGGAACGGGTATTTCTCAGCCCCAGCATTTT.

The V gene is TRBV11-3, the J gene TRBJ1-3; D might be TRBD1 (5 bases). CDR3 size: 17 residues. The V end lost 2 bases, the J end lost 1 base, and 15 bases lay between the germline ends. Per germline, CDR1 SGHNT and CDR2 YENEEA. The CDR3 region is CASSLRSRTPSGNTIYF. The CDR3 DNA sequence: TGTGCCAGCAGCTTACGCTCGAGGACACCTTCTGGAAACACCATATATTTT.

The CDR3, as DNA: TGTGCTAGTGGCTCTACCCTGGGATCCAATCAGCCCCAGCATTTT. This gives the protein CASGSTLGSNQPQHF. The rearrangement links TRBV12-5 to TRBJ1-5, with D unclear. Germline V lookup: CDR1 LGHNT, CDR2 FRNRAP. The CDR3 sequence is 15 residues long. The V gene lost 6 bases and the J gene lost 3 bases, with 15 bases spanning the gap.

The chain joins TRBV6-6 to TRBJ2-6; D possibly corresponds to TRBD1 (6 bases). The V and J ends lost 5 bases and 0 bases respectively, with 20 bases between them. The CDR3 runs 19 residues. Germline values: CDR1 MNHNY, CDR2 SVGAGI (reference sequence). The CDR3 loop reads CASSPLGVGAPSGANVLTF. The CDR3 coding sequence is TGTGCCAGCAGTCCCCTAGGGGTGGGGGCCCCCTCTGGGGCCAACGTCCTGACTTTC.

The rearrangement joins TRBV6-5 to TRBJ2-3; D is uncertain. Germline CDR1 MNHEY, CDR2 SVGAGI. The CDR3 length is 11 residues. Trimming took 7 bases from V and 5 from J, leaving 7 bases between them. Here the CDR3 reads CASIRIDTQYF. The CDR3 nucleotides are TGTGCCAGCATTCGAATAGATACGCAGTATTTT.

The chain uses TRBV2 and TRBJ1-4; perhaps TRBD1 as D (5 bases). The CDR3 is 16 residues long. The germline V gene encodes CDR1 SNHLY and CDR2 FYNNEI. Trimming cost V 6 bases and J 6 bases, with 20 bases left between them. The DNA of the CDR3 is TGTGCCAGCAGCCTTTGGGGGGGTGAGCTGGATGAAAAACTGTTTTTT. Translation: CASSLWGGELDEKLFF.

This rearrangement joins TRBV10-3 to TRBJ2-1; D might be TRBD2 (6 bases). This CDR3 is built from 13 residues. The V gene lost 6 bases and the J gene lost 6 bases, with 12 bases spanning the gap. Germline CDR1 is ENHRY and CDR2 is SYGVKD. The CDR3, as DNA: TGTGCCATCAGCGTGACTAGTAGCAATGAGCAGTTCTTC. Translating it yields CAISVTSSNEQFF.

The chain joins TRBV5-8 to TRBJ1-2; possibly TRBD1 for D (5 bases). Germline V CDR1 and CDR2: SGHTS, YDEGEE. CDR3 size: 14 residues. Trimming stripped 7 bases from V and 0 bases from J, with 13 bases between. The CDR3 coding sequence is TGTGCCAGCTGCGGGACTTTAGCTAACTATGGCTACACCTTC. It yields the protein CASCGTLANYGYTF. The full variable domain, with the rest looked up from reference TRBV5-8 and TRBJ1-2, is EAGVTQSPTHLIKTRGQQATLRCSPISGHTSVYWYQQALGLGLQFLLWYDEGEERNRGNFPPRFSGRQFPNYSSELNVNALELEDSALYLCASCGTLANYGYTFGSGTRLTVV.

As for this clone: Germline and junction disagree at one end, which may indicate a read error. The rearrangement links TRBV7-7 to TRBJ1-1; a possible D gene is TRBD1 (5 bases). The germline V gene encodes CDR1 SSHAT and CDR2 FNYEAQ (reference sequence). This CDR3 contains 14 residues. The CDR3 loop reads CASSPQGSGTEAFF. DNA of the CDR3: TGTGCTAGCAGCCCCCAGGGCTCGGGCACTGAAGCTTTCTTT.

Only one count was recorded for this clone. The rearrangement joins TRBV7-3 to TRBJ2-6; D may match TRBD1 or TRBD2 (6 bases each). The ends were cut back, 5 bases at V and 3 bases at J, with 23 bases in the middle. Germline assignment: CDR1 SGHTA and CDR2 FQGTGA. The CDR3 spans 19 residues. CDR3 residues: CASSPKGGLGRLGANVLTF. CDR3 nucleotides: TGTGCCAGCAGCCCAAAAGGGGGGTTAGGGAGGCTTGGGGCCAACGTCCTGACTTTC.

The CDR3 protein is CASSLAGGSGSYEQYF. Written as DNA, the CDR3 is TGTGCCAGCAGCTTAGCGGGAGGGTCGGGATCCTACGAGCAGTACTTC. The chain joins TRBV7-9 to TRBJ2-7, with 7 bases fitting TRBD2. Germline CDR1 SEHNR, CDR2 FQNEAQ (reference sequence). V dropped 0 bases and J dropped 1; count of bases not matched to a gene: 6. CDR3 length: 16 residues.

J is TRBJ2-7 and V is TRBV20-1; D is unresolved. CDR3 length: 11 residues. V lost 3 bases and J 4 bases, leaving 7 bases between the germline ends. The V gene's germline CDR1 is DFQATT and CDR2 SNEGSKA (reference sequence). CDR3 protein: CSARSVYEQYF. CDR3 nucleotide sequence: TGCAGTGCTAGGTCCGTTTACGAGCAGTACTTC.

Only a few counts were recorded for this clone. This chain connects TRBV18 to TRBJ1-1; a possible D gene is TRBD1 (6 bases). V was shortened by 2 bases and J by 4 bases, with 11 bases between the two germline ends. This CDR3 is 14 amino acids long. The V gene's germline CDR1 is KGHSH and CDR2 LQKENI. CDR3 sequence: CASSPWGPRTEAFF. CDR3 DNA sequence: TGTGCCAGCTCACCATGGGGGCCGCGCACTGAAGCTTTCTTT.